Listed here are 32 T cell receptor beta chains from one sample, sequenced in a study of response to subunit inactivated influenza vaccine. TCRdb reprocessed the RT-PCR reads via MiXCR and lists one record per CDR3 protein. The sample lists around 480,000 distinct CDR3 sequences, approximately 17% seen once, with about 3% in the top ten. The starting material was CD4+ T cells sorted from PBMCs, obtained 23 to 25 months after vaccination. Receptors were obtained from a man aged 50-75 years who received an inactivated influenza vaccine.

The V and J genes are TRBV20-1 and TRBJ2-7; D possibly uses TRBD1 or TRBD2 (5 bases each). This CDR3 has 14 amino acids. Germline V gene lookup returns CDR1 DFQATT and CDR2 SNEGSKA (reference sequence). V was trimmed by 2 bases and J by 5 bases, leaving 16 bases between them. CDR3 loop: CSARQPGRTNEQYF. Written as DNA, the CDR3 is TGCAGTGCTAGACAACCGGGACGGACCAACGAGCAGTACTTC.

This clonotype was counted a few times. The CDR3 DNA sequence: TGTGCCAGCAGTTACTCGATTGCGGGAGGGAGAAATGAGCAGTTCTTC. Translating gives CASSYSIAGGRNEQFF. This chain connects TRBV6-2 or TRBV6-3 to TRBJ2-1, with 9 bases identical to TRBD2. Germline CDR1 is MNHEY and CDR2 is SVGEGT. The CDR3 length is 16 residues. V trimming: 0 bases; J trimming: 7 bases; junction bases outside the gene matches: 7.

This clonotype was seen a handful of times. CDR3 sequence reads: CASSYSRTSGSTDTQYF. The CDR3 DNA reads as TGTGCCAGCAGTTACTCGAGGACTAGCGGGAGCACAGATACGCAGTATTTT. This rearrangement joins TRBV6-5 to TRBJ2-3, with 11 bases lining up with TRBD2. V lost 0 bases and J lost 0; bases outside the gene matches: 2. This CDR3 is 17 amino acids long. CDR1 and CDR2 from the germline V gene are MNHEY and SVGAGI.

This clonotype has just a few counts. The CDR3 region is CASSSRQGQNEQFF. The CDR3 DNA reads as TGTGCCAGCAGTTCCCGACAGGGACAAAATGAGCAGTTCTTC. This chain uses TRBV12-3 or TRBV12-4 with TRBJ2-1, with 7 bases fitting TRBD1. The trim removed 4 bases at V and 7 bases at J, leaving 7 bases unmatched. The CDR3 contains 14 residues.

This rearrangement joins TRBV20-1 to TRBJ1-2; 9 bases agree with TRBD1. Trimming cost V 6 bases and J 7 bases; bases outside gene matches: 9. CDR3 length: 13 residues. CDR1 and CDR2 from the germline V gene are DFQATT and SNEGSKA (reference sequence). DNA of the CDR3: TGCAGTGCAAACGGACAGGGGCTAGGTGGCTACACCTTC. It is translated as CSANGQGLGGYTF.

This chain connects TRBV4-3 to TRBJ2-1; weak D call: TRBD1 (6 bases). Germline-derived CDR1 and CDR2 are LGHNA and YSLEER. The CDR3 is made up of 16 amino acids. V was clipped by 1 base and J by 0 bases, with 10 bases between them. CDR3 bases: TGCGCCAGCAGCCAAGGGGACACTAACTCCTACAATGAGCAGTTCTTC. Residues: CASSQGDTNSYNEQFF.

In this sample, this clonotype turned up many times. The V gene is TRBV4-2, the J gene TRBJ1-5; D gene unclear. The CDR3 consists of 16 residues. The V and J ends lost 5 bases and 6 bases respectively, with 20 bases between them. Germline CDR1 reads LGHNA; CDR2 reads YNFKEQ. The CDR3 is CASSSESGGIGQPQHF. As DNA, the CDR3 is TGTGCCAGCAGCAGCGAAAGTGGAGGGATCGGTCAGCCCCAGCATTTT.

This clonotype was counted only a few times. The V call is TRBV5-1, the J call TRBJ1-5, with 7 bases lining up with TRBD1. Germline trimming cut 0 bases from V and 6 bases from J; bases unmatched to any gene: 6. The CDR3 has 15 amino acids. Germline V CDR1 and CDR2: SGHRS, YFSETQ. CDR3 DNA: TGCGCCAGCAGCTTGGAGGGGGCGAGTAGTCAGCCCCAGCATTTT. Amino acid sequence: CASSLEGASSQPQHF.

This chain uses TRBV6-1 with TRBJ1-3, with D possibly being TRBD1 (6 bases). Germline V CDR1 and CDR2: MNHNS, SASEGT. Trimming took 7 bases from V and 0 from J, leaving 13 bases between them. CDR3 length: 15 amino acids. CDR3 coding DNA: TGTGCCAGCAAACCCGGGACACTCTCTGGAAACACCATATATTTT. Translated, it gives CASKPGTLSGNTIYF.

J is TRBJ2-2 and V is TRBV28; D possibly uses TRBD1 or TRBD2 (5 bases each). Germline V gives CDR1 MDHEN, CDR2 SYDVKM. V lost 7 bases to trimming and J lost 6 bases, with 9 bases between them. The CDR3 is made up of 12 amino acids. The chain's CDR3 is CASKLGAGELFF. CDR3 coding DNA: TGTGCCAGCAAATTGGGGGCCGGGGAGCTGTTTTTT.

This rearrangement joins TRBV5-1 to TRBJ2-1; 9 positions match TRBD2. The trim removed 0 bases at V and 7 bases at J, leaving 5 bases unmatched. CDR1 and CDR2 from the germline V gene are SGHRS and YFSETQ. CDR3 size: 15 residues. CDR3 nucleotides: TGCGCCAGCAGCTTGGTCCTAGCGGGGATAAATGAGCAGTTCTTC. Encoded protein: CASSLVLAGINEQFF.

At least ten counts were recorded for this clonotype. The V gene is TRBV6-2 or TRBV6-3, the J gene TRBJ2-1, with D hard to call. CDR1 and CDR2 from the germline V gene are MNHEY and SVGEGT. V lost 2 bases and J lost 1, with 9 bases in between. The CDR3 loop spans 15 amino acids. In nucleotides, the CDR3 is TGTGCCAGCAGTTACCCTCTGGGTTCCTACAATGAGCAGTTCTTC. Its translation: CASSYPLGSYNEQFF.

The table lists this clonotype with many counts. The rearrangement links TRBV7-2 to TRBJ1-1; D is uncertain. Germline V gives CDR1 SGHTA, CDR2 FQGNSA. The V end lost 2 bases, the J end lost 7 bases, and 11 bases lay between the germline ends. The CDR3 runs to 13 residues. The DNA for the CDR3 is TGTGCCAGCAGCTTAAAGGCCGGGATTGAAGCTTTCTTT. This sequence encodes CASSLKAGIEAFF.

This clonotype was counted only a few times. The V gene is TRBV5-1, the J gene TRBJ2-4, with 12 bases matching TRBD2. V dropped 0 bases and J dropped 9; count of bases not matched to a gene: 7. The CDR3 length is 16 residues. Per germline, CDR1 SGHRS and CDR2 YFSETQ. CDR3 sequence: CASSLVPTSGSFIQYF. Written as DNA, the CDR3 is TGCGCCAGCAGCTTGGTCCCGACTAGCGGGAGCTTCATTCAGTACTTC.

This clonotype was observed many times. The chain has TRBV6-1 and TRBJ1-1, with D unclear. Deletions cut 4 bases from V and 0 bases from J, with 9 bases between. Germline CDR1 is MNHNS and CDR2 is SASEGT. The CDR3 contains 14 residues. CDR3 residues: CASSVLRMNTEAFF. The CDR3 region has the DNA TGTGCCAGCAGTGTTCTTAGAATGAACACTGAAGCTTTCTTT.

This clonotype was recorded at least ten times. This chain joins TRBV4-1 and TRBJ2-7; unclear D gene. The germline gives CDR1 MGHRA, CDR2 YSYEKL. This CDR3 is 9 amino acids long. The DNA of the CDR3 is TGCGCCAGCAGCCTTCAGGTTGGGGTC. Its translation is CASSLQVGV.

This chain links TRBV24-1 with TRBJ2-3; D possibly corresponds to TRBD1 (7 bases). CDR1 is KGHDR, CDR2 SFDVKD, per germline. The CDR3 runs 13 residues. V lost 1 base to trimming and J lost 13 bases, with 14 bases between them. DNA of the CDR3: TGTGCCACCAGTGATTTTGGGGGGACAGTAAAGTATTTT. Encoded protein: CATSDFGGTVKYF.

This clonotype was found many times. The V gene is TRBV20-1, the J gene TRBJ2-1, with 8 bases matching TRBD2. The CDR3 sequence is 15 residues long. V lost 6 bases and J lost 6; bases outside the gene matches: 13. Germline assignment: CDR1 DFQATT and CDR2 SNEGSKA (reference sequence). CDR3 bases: TGCAGTGCCCATGAAGCCAACGGGAGGGCCAATGAGCAGTTCTTC. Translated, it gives CSAHEANGRANEQFF.

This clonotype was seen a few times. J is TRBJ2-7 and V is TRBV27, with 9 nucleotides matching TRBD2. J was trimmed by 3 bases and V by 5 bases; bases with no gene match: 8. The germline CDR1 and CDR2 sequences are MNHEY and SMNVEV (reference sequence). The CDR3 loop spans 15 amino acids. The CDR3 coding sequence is TGTGCCAGCAGTCCCACGATTAGCGGGAGCTACGAGCAGTACTTC. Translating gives CASSPTISGSYEQYF.

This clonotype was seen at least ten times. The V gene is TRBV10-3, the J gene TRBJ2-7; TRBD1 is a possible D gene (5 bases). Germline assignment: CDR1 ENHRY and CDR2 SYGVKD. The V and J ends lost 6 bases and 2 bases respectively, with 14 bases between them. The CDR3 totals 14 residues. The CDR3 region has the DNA TGTGCCATCAGCGGGCAGGGAATCACCTACGAGCAGTACTTC. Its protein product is CAISGQGITYEQYF.

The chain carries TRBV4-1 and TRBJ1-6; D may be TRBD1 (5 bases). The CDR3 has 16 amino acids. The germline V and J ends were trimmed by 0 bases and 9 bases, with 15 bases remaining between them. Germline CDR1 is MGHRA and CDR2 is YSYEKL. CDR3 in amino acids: CASSQDRGRESSPLHF. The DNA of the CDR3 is TGCGCCAGCAGCCAAGATCGGGGCAGGGAAAGTTCACCCCTCCACTTT.

The CDR3 protein is CAIGTTTDTQYF. The CDR3 DNA follows: TGTGCCATTGGGACTACCACAGATACGCAGTATTTT. V and J are TRBV10-3 and TRBJ2-3, with 7 bases aligning to TRBD2. After removal of 9 bases from V and 2 bases from J, the junction contained 2 bases not matched to a gene. Germline-derived CDR1 and CDR2 are ENHRY and SYGVKD. The CDR3 length is 12 residues.

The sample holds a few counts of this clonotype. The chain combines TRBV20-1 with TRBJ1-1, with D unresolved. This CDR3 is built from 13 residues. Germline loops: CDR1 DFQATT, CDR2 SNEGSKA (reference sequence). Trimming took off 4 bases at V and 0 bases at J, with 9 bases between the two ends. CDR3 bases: TGCAGTGCTACGAGATCGATGAACACTGAAGCTTTCTTT. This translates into CSATRSMNTEAFF.

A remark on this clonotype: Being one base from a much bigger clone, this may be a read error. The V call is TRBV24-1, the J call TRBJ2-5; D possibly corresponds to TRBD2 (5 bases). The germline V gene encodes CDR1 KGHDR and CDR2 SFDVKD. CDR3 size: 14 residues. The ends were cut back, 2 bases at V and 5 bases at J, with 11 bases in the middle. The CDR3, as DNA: TGTGCCACCAGTGATTGGCTAACGGGGGAGACCCAGTACTTC. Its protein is CATSDWLTGETQYF.

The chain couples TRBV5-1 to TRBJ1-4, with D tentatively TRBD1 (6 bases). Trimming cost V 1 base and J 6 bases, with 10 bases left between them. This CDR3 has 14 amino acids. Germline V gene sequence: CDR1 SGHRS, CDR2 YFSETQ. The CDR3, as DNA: TGCGCCAGCAGCTTGTCCAGGGGTGATGAAAAACTGTTTTTT. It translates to CASSLSRGDEKLFF.

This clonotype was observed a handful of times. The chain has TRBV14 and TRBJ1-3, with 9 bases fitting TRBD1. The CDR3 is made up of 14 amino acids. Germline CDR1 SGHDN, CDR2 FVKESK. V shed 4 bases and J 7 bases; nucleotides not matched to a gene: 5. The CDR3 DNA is TGTGCCAGCAGCCTATACGACAGGGGGAACACCATATATTTT. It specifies CASSLYDRGNTIYF.

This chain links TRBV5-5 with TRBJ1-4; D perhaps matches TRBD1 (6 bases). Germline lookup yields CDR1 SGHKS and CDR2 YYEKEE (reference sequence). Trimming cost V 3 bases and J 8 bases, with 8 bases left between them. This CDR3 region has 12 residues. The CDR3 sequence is CASSWTAEKLFF. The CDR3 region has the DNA TGTGCCAGCAGCTGGACAGCGGAAAAACTGTTTTTT.

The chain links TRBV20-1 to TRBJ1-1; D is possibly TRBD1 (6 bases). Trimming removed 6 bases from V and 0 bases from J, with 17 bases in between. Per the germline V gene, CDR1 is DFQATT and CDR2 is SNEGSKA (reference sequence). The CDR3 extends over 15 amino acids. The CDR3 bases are TGCAGTGCCAAACCAGGGGATTGGATGAACACTGAAGCTTTCTTT. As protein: CSAKPGDWMNTEAFF.

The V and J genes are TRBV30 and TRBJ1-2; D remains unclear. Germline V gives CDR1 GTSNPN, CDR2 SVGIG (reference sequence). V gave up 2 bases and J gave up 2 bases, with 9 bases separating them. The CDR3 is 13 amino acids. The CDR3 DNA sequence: TGTGCCTGGAGTCCGGACCAGAACTATGGCTACACCTTC. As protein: CAWSPDQNYGYTF.

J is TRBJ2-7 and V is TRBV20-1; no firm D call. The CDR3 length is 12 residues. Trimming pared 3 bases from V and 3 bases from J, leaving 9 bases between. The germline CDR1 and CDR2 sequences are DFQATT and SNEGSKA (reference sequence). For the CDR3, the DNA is TGCAGTGCTAGGGGGTCTCACTACGAGCAGTACTTC. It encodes CSARGSHYEQYF.

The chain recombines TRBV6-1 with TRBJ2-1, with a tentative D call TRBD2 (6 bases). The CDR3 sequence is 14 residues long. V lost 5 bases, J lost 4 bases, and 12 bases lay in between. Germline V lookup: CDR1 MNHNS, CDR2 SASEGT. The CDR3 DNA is TGTGCCAGCAGTCGCCTGGGGAGGTACAATGAGCAGTTCTTC. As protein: CASSRLGRYNEQFF.

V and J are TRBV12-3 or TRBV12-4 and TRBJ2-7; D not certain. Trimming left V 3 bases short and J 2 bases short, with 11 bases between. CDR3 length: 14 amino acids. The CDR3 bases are TGTGCCAGCAGTTTTCGTGCTCCTACCTACGAGCAGTACTTC. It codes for CASSFRAPTYEQYF.